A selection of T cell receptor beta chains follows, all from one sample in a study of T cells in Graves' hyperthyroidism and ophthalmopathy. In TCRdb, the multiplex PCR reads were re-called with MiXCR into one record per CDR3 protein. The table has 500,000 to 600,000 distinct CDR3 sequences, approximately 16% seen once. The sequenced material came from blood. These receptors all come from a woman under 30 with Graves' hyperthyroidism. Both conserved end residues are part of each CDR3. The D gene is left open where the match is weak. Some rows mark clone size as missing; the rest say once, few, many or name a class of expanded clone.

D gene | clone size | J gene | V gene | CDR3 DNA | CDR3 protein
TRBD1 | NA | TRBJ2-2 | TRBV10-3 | TGTGCCATCAGGGGGACAGGGGCGGCCGGGGAGCTGTTTTTT | CAIRGTGAAGELFF
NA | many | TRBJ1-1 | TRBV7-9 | TGTGCCAGCAGCTTGGGGGCGGGGGCGAACACTGAAGCTTTCTTT | CASSLGAGANTEAFF
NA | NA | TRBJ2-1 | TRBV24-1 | TGTGCCACCAGTGCCCCGGGTCCAGATACTAAGGAAACGTTCTTC | CATSAPGPDTKETFF
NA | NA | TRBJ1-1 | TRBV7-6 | TGTGCCAGCAGCTTACAGGCAGGGGTTATGAACACTGAAGCTTTCTTT | CASSLQAGVMNTEAFF
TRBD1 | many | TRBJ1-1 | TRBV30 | TGTGCCTGGAACGGACAGGGCGGCACTGAAGCTTTCTTT | CAWNGQGGTEAFF
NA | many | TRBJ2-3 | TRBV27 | TGTGCCAGCAAACCAGAGGGAGTTGGGGCAGATACGCAGTATTTT | CASKPEGVGADTQYF
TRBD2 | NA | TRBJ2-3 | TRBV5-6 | TGTGCCAGCATGCTAAGGGACTTAGCGGGAGATACGCAGTATTTT | CASMLRDLAGDTQYF
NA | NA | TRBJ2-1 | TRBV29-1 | TGCAGCGTTGAAGAGGGGGCTAGCGGTGAGCAGTTCTTC | CSVEEGASGEQFF
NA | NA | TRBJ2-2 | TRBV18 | TGTGCCAGCTCAACCTCGCCGGCAGGGCCGAACACCGGGGAGCTGTTTTTT | CASSTSPAGPNTGELFF
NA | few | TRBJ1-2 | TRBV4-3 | TGCGCCAGCAGCCAAGATGTTGGGTTGTTCTATGGCTACACCTTC | CASSQDVGLFYGYTF
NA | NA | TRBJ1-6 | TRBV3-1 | TGTGCCAGCAGCCAAACCGCAGGGGACAATTCACCCCTCCACTTT | CASSQTAGDNSPLHF
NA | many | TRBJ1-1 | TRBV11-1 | TGTGCCAGCAGCTCCCCTGGGGCTAAGAACACTGAAGCTTTCTTT | CASSSPGAKNTEAFF
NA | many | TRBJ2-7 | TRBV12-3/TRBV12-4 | TGTGCCAGCAGTTTTGCGGAGGGGGTGGAGTACGAGCAGTACTTC | CASSFAEGVEYEQYF
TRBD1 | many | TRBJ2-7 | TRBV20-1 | TGCAGTGCTACCTTAACGGGACAGGGAGACGGCGAGCAGTACTTC | CSATLTGQGDGEQYF
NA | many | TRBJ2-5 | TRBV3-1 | TGTGCCAGCAGCCTCCTAGCAGAGACCCAGTACTTC | CASSLLAETQYF
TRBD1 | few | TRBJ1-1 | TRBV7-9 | TGTGCCAGCAGCTCCTGGGACAGTAGATACACTGAAGCTTTCTTT | CASSSWDSRYTEAFF
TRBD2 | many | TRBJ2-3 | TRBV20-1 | TGCAGTGCTGAAGTACTAGCGGGGGGCTACACAGATACGCAGTATTTT | CSAEVLAGGYTDTQYF
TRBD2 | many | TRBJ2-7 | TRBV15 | TGTGCCACCACCCAGAGAACCCCCGGACTAGGTGGGGAGCAGTACTTC | CATTQRTPGLGGEQYF
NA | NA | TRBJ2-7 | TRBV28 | TGTGCCAGCAGTTTTCTCATTATAGGGGGGAGCTACGAGCAGTACTTC | CASSFLIIGGSYEQYF
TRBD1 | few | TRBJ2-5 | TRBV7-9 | TGTGCCAGCAGCTTAGCCGGGACAGCATACCAAGAGACCCAGTACTTC | CASSLAGTAYQETQYF
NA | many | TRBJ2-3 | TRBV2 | TGTGCCAGCAGTGTTTTCCCAACCCTCTCGGATACGCAGTATTTT | CASSVFPTLSDTQYF
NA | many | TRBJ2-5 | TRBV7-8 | TGTGCCAGCAGCTTAGATCGGGGAACCCAAGAGACCCAGTACTTC | CASSLDRGTQETQYF
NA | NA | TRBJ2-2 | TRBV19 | TGTGCCAGAAAGGGTAACGGGGAGCTGTTTTTT | CARKGNGELFF
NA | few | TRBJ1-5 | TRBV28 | TGTGCCAGCAGCGCCCCAGGAAAAGGGTATCAGCCCCAGCATTTT | CASSAPGKGYQPQHF
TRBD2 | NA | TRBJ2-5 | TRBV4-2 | TGTGCCAGCAGCCAAGATAACGCGGGGGGGCCCGAGACCCAGTACTTC | CASSQDNAGGPETQYF
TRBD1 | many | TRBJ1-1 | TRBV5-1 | TGCGCCAGCAGCGTATGGGACAGGAACACTGAAGCTTTCTTT | CASSVWDRNTEAFF
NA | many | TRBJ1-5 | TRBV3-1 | TGTGCCAGCAGCCACGAGAACAATCAGCCCCAGCATTTT | CASSHENNQPQHF
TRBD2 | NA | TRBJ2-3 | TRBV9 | TGTGCCAGCAGCTCCCGGACTAGCGGGGGGGTCGCAGATACGCAGTATTTT | CASSSRTSGGVADTQYF
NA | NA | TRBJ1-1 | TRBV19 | TGTGCCAGTAGTACCACACCTCAGGCAGGGGCCATGAACACTGAAGCTTTCTTT | CASSTTPQAGAMNTEAFF
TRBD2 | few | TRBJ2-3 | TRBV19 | TGTGCCAGTAGCCATAGCGGGGGCACGACAGATACGCAGTATTTT | CASSHSGGTTDTQYF
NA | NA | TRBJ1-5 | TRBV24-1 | TGTGCCACCAGTGATTTGACAGGAAATCAGCCCCAGCATTTT | CATSDLTGNQPQHF
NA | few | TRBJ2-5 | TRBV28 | TGTGCCAGCAGTTTACGGGGATGGTACCAAGAGACCCAGTACTTC | CASSLRGWYQETQYF